Listed below are T cell receptor beta chains from one sample, sequenced in a study of regulatory T cells in long-lasting Graves disease. TCRdb re-called the multiplex PCR reads with MiXCR, one entry per CDR3 protein. The data hold under 300,000 distinct CDR3 sequences, with 20% observed a single time. Sequences were derived from peripheral blood mononuclear cells (PBMCs), sampled at new diagnosis, from a patient treated with antithyroid drugs. The receptors shown here come from a female donor with Graves disease. Both conserved end residues are part of each CDR3. D genes are given only for firm matches. The size entry is marked missing in some rows and otherwise reads once, few, many or a size class.

J: TRBJ2-3
D: .
V: TRBV7-6
size: many
DNA: TGTGCCAGCAGCCAACACTTGGGCGAGGGGGGCACAGATACGCAGTATTTT
CDR3: CASSQHLGEGGTDTQYF

J: TRBJ2-7
D: .
V: TRBV7-2
size: once
DNA: TGTGCCAGCAGCTCGACTGATGGCAGCTACGAGCAGTACTTC
CDR3: CASSSTDGSYEQYF

J: TRBJ2-2
D: .
V: TRBV7-6
size: many
DNA: TGTGCCAGCAGCTCCACAGGGTTCACCGGGGAGCTGTTTTTT
CDR3: CASSSTGFTGELFF

J: TRBJ2-2
D: .
V: TRBV30
size: .
DNA: TGTGCCTGGAGTAGGGGATCCGCCGGGGAGCTGTTTTTT
CDR3: CAWSRGSAGELFF

J: TRBJ2-5
D: .
V: TRBV7-6
size: many
DNA: TGTGCCAGCAGCCAACAGACTACTCTTCAAGAGACCCAGTACTTC
CDR3: CASSQQTTLQETQYF

J: TRBJ2-3
D: TRBD1
V: TRBV4-3
size: many
DNA: TGCGCCAGCAGCCAAGATTGGTCAGGGGGCGGCACAGATACGCAGTATTTT
CDR3: CASSQDWSGGGTDTQYF

J: TRBJ2-3
D: TRBD2
V: TRBV12-3/TRBV12-4
size: once
DNA: TGTGCCAGCAGTTCTAGCGGGAGGGTAACAGATACGCAGTATTTT
CDR3: CASSSSGRVTDTQYF

J: TRBJ2-7
D: TRBD1
V: TRBV7-2
size: .
DNA: TGTGCCAGCAGCCGGCCGACAGGGGTAACCTACGAGCAGTACTTC
CDR3: CASSRPTGVTYEQYF

J: TRBJ2-3
D: .
V: TRBV11-1
size: many
DNA: TGTGCCAGCAGCTTAACCGGGACTTTAGGGGATATGCAGTATTTT
CDR3: CASSLTGTLGDMQYF

J: TRBJ2-2
D: TRBD1
V: TRBV2
size: .
DNA: TGTGCCAGCAGTGAAAGGGACAGGGGGAGCGGGGAGCTGTTTTTT
CDR3: CASSERDRGSGELFF

J: TRBJ2-7
D: TRBD2
V: TRBV28
size: many
DNA: TGTGCCAGCACCCTTCGTCAGCGGGACCACTGGGGGAGCTACGAGCAGTACTTC
CDR3: CASTLRQRDHWGSYEQYF

J: TRBJ2-5
D: .
V: TRBV12-3/TRBV12-4
size: .
DNA: TGTGCCAGCAGTTTGTTACAGGGAAGTCGGGAGACCCAGTACTTC
CDR3: CASSLLQGSRETQYF

J: TRBJ2-5
D: .
V: TRBV20-1
size: few
DNA: TGCAGTGCTAGAGAGTTCAGAAGGGGCGAAGAGACCCAGTACTTC
CDR3: CSAREFRRGEETQYF

J: TRBJ1-5
D: .
V: TRBV7-2
size: many
DNA: TGTGCCAGCAGACTACAGGGCGATCAGCCCCAGCATTTT
CDR3: CASRLQGDQPQHF

J: TRBJ2-4
D: .
V: TRBV4-2
size: .
DNA: TGTGCCAGCAGCCCAGAGGACTTAGCCAAAAACATTCAGTACTTC
CDR3: CASSPEDLAKNIQYF

J: TRBJ2-7
D: TRBD1
V: TRBV7-9
size: many
DNA: TGTGCCAGCGGAGACTTAGGGGGCAACCCTTACGAGCAGTACTTC
CDR3: CASGDLGGNPYEQYF

J: TRBJ2-5
D: TRBD1
V: TRBV28
size: many
DNA: TGTGCCAGCAGTTTAGACAGGGCGGAGCAGACCCAGTACTTC
CDR3: CASSLDRAEQTQYF

J: TRBJ2-7
D: .
V: TRBV29-1
size: many
DNA: TGCAGCGTTAACCGGGCCTCCGGCGGCGACGAGCAGTACTTC
CDR3: CSVNRASGGDEQYF

J: TRBJ1-1
D: TRBD1
V: TRBV11-2
size: few
DNA: TGTGCCAGCAGCCCGAGGGGGCAGAACACTGAAGCTTTCTTT
CDR3: CASSPRGQNTEAFF

J: TRBJ2-3
D: TRBD2
V: TRBV7-2
size: .
DNA: TGTGCCAGCAGTTCAGGGACTAGCGGGGGTGGAGATACGCAGTATTTT
CDR3: CASSSGTSGGGDTQYF

J: TRBJ2-1
D: TRBD2
V: TRBV12-3/TRBV12-4
size: many
DNA: TGTGCCAGCAGTTCGGGAGGGAGGGCCCCCAATGAGCAGTTCTTC
CDR3: CASSSGGRAPNEQFF

J: TRBJ1-2
D: .
V: TRBV18
size: .
DNA: TGTGCCAGCTCACCAAGTCAGGGCCGGCGCAACTATGGCTACACCTTC
CDR3: CASSPSQGRRNYGYTF

J: TRBJ2-1
D: TRBD2
V: TRBV24-1
size: many
DNA: TGTGCCACCAGTGATTTAAGCCCTAGCGGGGGCTCCTACAATGAGCAGTTCTTC
CDR3: CATSDLSPSGGSYNEQFF

J: TRBJ1-6
D: .
V: TRBV5-1
size: many
DNA: TGCGCCAGCAGCATGGGGCAGTCGGTGAGTTCACCCCTCCACTTT
CDR3: CASSMGQSVSSPLHF

J: TRBJ1-2
D: TRBD1
V: TRBV20-1
size: .
DNA: TGCAGTGCTAGGGGTCTTAGAGGGACAGGGGGTTATGGCTACACCTTC
CDR3: CSARGLRGTGGYGYTF

J: TRBJ2-1
D: TRBD2
V: TRBV6-2/TRBV6-3
size: many
DNA: TGTGCCAGCAGTTACTCGACTAGCGGGGGTTACAATGAGCAGTTCTTC
CDR3: CASSYSTSGGYNEQFF

J: TRBJ2-5
D: TRBD1
V: TRBV7-6
size: .
DNA: TGTGCCAGCAGCTTAATCGGACAGGGGGAAGAGACCCAGTACTTC
CDR3: CASSLIGQGEETQYF

J: TRBJ1-5
D: .
V: TRBV10-3
size: few
DNA: TGTGCCATCAGTGGTAGCCAGAGCAATCAGCCCCAGCATTTT
CDR3: CAISGSQSNQPQHF

J: TRBJ1-1
D: .
V: TRBV7-2
size: many
DNA: TGTGCCAGCAGCTTAACGGTGTCCAACACTGAAGCTTTCTTT
CDR3: CASSLTVSNTEAFF

J: TRBJ2-3
D: TRBD2
V: TRBV10-3
size: many
DNA: TGTGCCATCACCTCTAGCGGGAGATCAGATACGCAGTATTTT
CDR3: CAITSSGRSDTQYF

J: TRBJ1-5
D: TRBD1
V: TRBV7-2
size: many
DNA: TGTGCCAGCAGCTTAGAGGGGGCCGGTAGCAATCAGCCCCAGCATTTT
CDR3: CASSLEGAGSNQPQHF

J: TRBJ1-2
D: TRBD1
V: TRBV4-2
size: few
DNA: TGTGCCAGCAGCCAAGATGCAGGGGGCGCCAGCTATGGCTACACCTTC
CDR3: CASSQDAGGASYGYTF

J: TRBJ1-4
D: .
V: TRBV11-2
size: many
DNA: TGTGCCAGCAGCTTACCGGGACGCGCACGAGAAAAACTGTTTTTT
CDR3: CASSLPGRAREKLFF

J: TRBJ2-3
D: .
V: TRBV7-9
size: many
DNA: TGTGCCAGCAGCTTAGCGGGGATCACAGATACGCAGTATTTT
CDR3: CASSLAGITDTQYF

J: TRBJ2-2
D: TRBD1
V: TRBV20-1
size: many
DNA: TGCAGTGCGAAAAACAGGGGACCCCTCTACGCCGGGGAGCTGTTTTTT
CDR3: CSAKNRGPLYAGELFF

J: TRBJ2-3
D: .
V: TRBV7-9
size: .
DNA: TGTGCCAGCAGCCAAGAGTGGGGAAATACGCAGTATTTT
CDR3: CASSQEWGNTQYF

J: TRBJ1-2
D: .
V: TRBV25-1
size: .
DNA: TGTGCCAGCAGTGAATTGGCGTGGGGCTACACCTTC
CDR3: CASSELAWGYTF

J: TRBJ1-1
D: TRBD1
V: TRBV5-4
size: .
DNA: TGTGCCAGCAGCTCGGCTAGGACAGGGGGAACTGAAGCTTTCTTT
CDR3: CASSSARTGGTEAFF

J: TRBJ2-1
D: TRBD2
V: TRBV4-1
size: few
DNA: TGCGCCAGCAGCCAACGAGGGACTAGCGGGAGACCAGATGAGCAGTTCTTC
CDR3: CASSQRGTSGRPDEQFF

J: TRBJ1-5
D: .
V: TRBV20-1
size: few
DNA: TGCAGTGCTAGTGGCGTCGGGAGTGGCAATCAGCCCCAGCATTTT
CDR3: CSASGVGSGNQPQHF

J: TRBJ2-2
D: TRBD2
V: TRBV5-1
size: many
DNA: TGCGCCAGCAGCACGAAGGCGGGAGATTACACCGGGGAGCTGTTTTTT
CDR3: CASSTKAGDYTGELFF

J: TRBJ2-7
D: .
V: TRBV5-4
size: .
DNA: TGTGCCAGCAGCCCCCGAGGCTTCTACGAGCAGTACTTC
CDR3: CASSPRGFYEQYF

J: TRBJ1-4
D: TRBD1
V: TRBV18
size: few
DNA: TGTGCCAGCACTACCACGGTGACAGGGGGAACGCACGTCAATGAAAAACTGTTTTTT
CDR3: CASTTTVTGGTHVNEKLFF

J: TRBJ2-1
D: .
V: TRBV7-2
size: many
DNA: TGTGCCAGCAGCACAGGCTATTTCAATGAGCAGTTCTTC
CDR3: CASSTGYFNEQFF

J: TRBJ2-1
D: TRBD2
V: TRBV6-2/TRBV6-3
size: many
DNA: TGTGCCAGCAGAAAGGGACTAGCGGAGCGATACAATGAGCAGTTCTTC
CDR3: CASRKGLAERYNEQFF

J: TRBJ2-5
D: .
V: TRBV7-9
size: .
DNA: TGTGCCAGCAGCCCCCGTAGGGCCGAGAAAGAGACCCAGTACTTC
CDR3: CASSPRRAEKETQYF

J: TRBJ2-5
D: .
V: TRBV6-1
size: many
DNA: TGTGCCAGCAGACCGAAGGGGGGCGAGACCCAGTACTTC
CDR3: CASRPKGGETQYF

J: TRBJ1-1
D: .
V: TRBV6-1
size: many
DNA: TGTGCCAGCAGTTCCGACAGCTACACTGAAGCTTTCTTT
CDR3: CASSSDSYTEAFF

J: TRBJ2-3
D: TRBD2
V: TRBV6-1
size: few
DNA: TGTGCCAGCAGCTGGGGCGGGGGGGGTGCAGATACGCAGTATTTT
CDR3: CASSWGGGGADTQYF

J: TRBJ2-2
D: .
V: TRBV7-6
size: many
DNA: TGTGCCAGCAGCTTCTTATACACCGGGGAGCTGTTTTTT
CDR3: CASSFLYTGELFF

J: TRBJ2-1
D: TRBD2
V: TRBV10-3
size: many
DNA: TGTGCCACAGAGCGGGGAAATGAGCAGTTCTTC
CDR3: CATERGNEQFF